What follows are 11 T cell receptor beta chains derived from one specimen sequenced in a study of blood T cells in healthy people across ages. With a J-beta primer mix and a sample-barcoded 5' primer, a second PCR ran about 7 to 11 cycles. Each CDR3 protein gets one entry after TCRdb re-called the 5' RACE reads with MiXCR. The data hold about 1,800,000 distinct CDR3 sequences, with about 28% observed a single time. The sample consisted of blood. The receptors here all came from a woman in her 30s in good health.

The rearrangement uses TRBV6-1 and TRBJ2-5; D unclear. The tail of the sequence fits TRBJ2-7 better, so the J call may be wrong. Germline lookup yields CDR1 MNHNS and CDR2 SASEGT. There are 13 residues in the CDR3. The CDR3 protein is CASSERVDGEQYF. Here the CDR3 DNA reads TGTGCCAGCAGTGAAAGGGTAGACGGCGAGCAGTACTTC.

This clonotype was detected ten times or more. The V and J genes are TRBV11-2 and TRBJ2-7, with D perhaps being TRBD1 or TRBD2 (5 bases each). Germline-derived CDR1 and CDR2 are SGHAT and FQNNGV. The CDR3 runs to 16 residues. Trimming shortened V by 0 bases and J by 2 bases, and 14 bases separated the two germline ends. CDR3 sequence: CASSLDTGTSPYEQYF. CDR3 coding DNA: TGTGCCAGCAGCTTAGACACCGGGACCTCCCCCTACGAGCAGTACTTC.

The genes are TRBV12-3 or TRBV12-4 and TRBJ2-5; D remains unclear. The V end was cut by 3 bases, the J end by 5 bases, with 10 bases between. CDR3 size: 13 residues. In DNA, the CDR3 is TGTGCCAGCAGTTTTTCCCGATGGGAGACCCAGTACTTC. This sequence encodes CASSFSRWETQYF.

This clonotype turned up a few times. V usage is TRBV14 and J usage is TRBJ2-6; D unresolved. From germline, CDR1 is SGHDN and CDR2 FVKESK. Trimming left V 8 bases short and J 0 bases short, with 11 bases between. The CDR3 length is 15 residues. The CDR3 DNA sequence: TGTGCCAGCGGCCTTAGGAGCTCTGGGGCCAACGTCCTGACTTTC. Its translation is CASGLRSSGANVLTF. The full variable domain, completed using reference TRBV14 and TRBJ2-6, is EAGVTQFPSHSVIEKGQTVTLRCDPISGHDNLYWYRRVMGKEIKFLLHFVKESKQDESGMPNNRFLAERTGGTYSTLKVQPAELEDSGVYFCASGLRSSGANVLTFGAGSRLTVL.

The CDR3 loop is CATSRGGSGAREQFF. CDR3 DNA sequence: TGTGCCACCAGCAGAGGAGGTAGCGGGGCGCGTGAGCAGTTCTTC. The chain links TRBV15 to TRBJ2-1; 8 bases are a match to TRBD2. Germline CDR1 reads LNHNV; CDR2 reads YYDKDF (reference sequence). The length of the CDR3 is 15 residues. V was clipped by 1 base and J by 9 bases; unmatched bases: 8.

This rearrangement joins TRBV20-1 to TRBJ2-1, with D tentatively TRBD2 (6 bases). Trimming removed 5 bases at V and 9 bases at J, with 14 bases between. Germline V gene data show CDR1 as DFQATT and CDR2 as SNEGSKA (reference sequence). The CDR3 loop spans 12 amino acids. As DNA, the CDR3 is TGCAGTGCTCCAAGCCCCGGGAGTGAGCAGTTCTTC. It yields the protein CSAPSPGSEQFF.

Turning to this clonotype: This sequence may be a read error, since a much larger clone differs from it by one base. The chain joins TRBV20-1 to TRBJ2-5; 7 bases align to TRBD2. This CDR3 region has 16 residues. Germline V gives CDR1 DFQATT, CDR2 SNEGSKA (reference sequence). This CDR3 reads CSTREASRTSQETQYF. The CDR3 DNA reads TGCAGTACTAGAGAGGCTTCAAGGACTAGCCAAGAGACCCAGTACTTC.

On this clonotype: Its ends do not fully match the called genes, so a read error is possible. J is TRBJ2-6 and V is TRBV12-5, with D possibly TRBD2 on 7 matching bases. The germline V gene has CDR1 LGHNT and CDR2 FRNRAP. The CDR3 contains 19 residues. The DNA for the CDR3 is TGTGCTAGTGTCTACCAGAGGGGGGGCGATTTTACTGGGGCCAACGTCCGGACTTTC. It codes for CASVYQRGGDFTGANVRTF. Variable domain in full (rest from reference TRBV12-5 and TRBJ2-6): DARVTQTPRHKVTEMGQEVTMRCQPILGHNTVFWYRQTMMQGLELLAYFRNRAPLDDSGMPKDRFSAEMPDATLATLKIQPSEPRDSAVYFCASVYQRGGDFTGANVRTFGAGSRLTVL.

On this clonotype: Germline and junction disagree at one end, which may indicate a read error. The chain links TRBV29-1 to TRBJ2-4; 10 bases align to TRBD2. The J call is doubtful: the DNA matches TRBJ2-7 better. Germline CDR1 SQVTM, CDR2 ANQGSEA. The CDR3 is 14 residues long. CDR3 residues: CSVTTSGSSFEQYF. DNA of the CDR3: TGCAGCGTGACGACTAGCGGGTCATCCTTCGAGCAGTACTTC.

V and J are TRBV2 and TRBJ2-5, with D perhaps TRBD2 (6 bases). With 6 bases removed from V and 7 bases from J, the gap between germline ends came to 18 bases. The CDR3 is 14 amino acids. CDR1 SNHLY and CDR2 FYNNEI come from the germline V gene. CDR3 amino acids: CASRPEGAAGTQYF. For the CDR3, the DNA is TGTGCCAGCAGACCCGAAGGCGCAGCGGGGACCCAGTACTTC.

This clonotype was recorded a few times. The chain couples TRBV7-2 to TRBJ2-1; 8 bases agree with TRBD2. V was clipped by 7 bases and J by 3 bases; unmatched bases: 11. The CDR3 runs 16 residues. Germline CDR1 SGHTA, CDR2 FQGNSA. This CDR3 reads CASTPSAGELYNEQFF. CDR3 in DNA: TGTGCCAGCACCCCCTCAGCGGGAGAGCTCTACAATGAGCAGTTCTTC.